The clone carrying this T cell receptor beta chain was observed at least ten times. The target antigen is unknown. Indicated time point: persistent/refractory GD, antithyroid drugs over 5 years with positive TRAb. The TCR library was made from RNA that had been extracted from PBMCs in TRIzol. The patients were enrolled through endocrinology in Xi'an, China. TCR beta libraries were built with iRepertoire HTBI primers and Arm-PCR of CDR3 regions. One entry per CDR3 protein, called by TCRdb with MiXCR from the multiplex PCR reads. Here the sample spans hundreds of thousands of distinct CDR3 sequences, about 32% being singletons. The record originates from a study of regulatory T cells in long-lasting Graves disease. Findings of the study overall: Favoring TRBV28, TRBJ1-2 and TRBJ2-5 was a feature seen in persistent disease.

The CDR3 runs 14 residues. The germline CDR1 and CDR2 sequences are DFQATT and SNEGSKA (reference sequence). Trimming took 3 bases from V and 7 from J, leaving 13 bases between them. Sample: peripheral blood mononuclear cells (PBMCs), taken when the disease was refractory, from a patient treated with antithyroid drugs. This receptor was taken from a female donor with Graves disease. The chain has TRBV20-1 and TRBJ1-6, with TRBD1 as a possible D gene (6 bases). CDR3 nucleotide sequence: TGCAGTGCTAGGCTGGGGGCGCTGAATTCACCCCTCCACTTT. Translated: CSARLGALNSPLHF.